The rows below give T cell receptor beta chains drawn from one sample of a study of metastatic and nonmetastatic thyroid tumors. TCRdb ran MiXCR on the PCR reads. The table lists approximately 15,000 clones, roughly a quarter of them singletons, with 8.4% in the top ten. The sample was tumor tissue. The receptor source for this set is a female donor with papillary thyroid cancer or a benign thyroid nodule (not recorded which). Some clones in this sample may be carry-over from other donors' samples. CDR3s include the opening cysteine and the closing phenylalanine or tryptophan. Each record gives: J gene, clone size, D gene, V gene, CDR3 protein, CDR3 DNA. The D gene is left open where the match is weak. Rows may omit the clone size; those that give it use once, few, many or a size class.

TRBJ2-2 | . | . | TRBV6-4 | CASSSDSTGELFF | TGTGCCAGCAGTTCGGACTCCACCGGGGAGCTGTTTTTT
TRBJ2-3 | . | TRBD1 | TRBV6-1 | CASSGTGDTDTQYF | TGTGCCAGCAGTGGGACAGGGGACACAGATACGCAGTATTTT
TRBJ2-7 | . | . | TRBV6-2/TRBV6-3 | CASSYSFSQTVPEQYF | TGTGCCAGCAGTTACTCGTTCAGCCAAACAGTCCCCGAGCAGTACTTC
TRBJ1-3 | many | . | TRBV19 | CASSMGTSGNTIYF | TGTGCCAGTAGTATGGGCACCTCTGGGAACACCATATATTTT
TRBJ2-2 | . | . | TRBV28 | CASSTTGPGTGELFF | TGTGCCAGCAGCACCACAGGGCCTGGCACCGGGGAGCTGTTTTTT
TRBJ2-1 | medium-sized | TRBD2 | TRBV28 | CASSSNPGLAGGRNEQFF | TGTGCCAGCAGTTCCAACCCGGGACTAGCGGGAGGGCGGAATGAGCAGTTCTTC
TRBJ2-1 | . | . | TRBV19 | CASSIYGSVGATNEQFF | TGTGCCAGTAGTATATACGGATCTGTTGGAGCAACCAATGAGCAGTTCTTC
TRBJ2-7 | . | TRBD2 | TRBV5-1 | CASSSSGSLNEQYF | TGCGCCAGCAGCAGCAGCGGGAGTCTAAACGAGCAGTACTTC
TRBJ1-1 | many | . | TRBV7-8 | CASSLKGYTGAFF | TGTGCCAGCAGCTTAAAGGGGTACACTGGAGCTTTCTTT
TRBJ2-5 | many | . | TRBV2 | CASSETVTPSETQYF | TGTGCCAGCAGTGAGACAGTTACACCGTCCGAGACCCAGTACTTC
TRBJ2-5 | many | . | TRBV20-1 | CSAYRLEGGQTQYF | TGCAGTGCCTATCGTCTAGAGGGAGGACAGACCCAGTACTTC
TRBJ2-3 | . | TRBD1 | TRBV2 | CASSEIGTGNKGTDTQYF | TGTGCCAGCAGTGAAATCGGGACAGGGAATAAGGGCACAGATACGCAGTATTTT
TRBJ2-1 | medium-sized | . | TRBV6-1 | CASSSPGRGLGEQFF | TGTGCCAGCAGTTCTCCGGGGAGGGGGCTGGGTGAGCAGTTCTTC
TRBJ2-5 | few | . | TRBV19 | CASTNRGQSQETQYF | TGTGCCAGTACCAACCGCGGACAGTCTCAAGAGACCCAGTACTTC
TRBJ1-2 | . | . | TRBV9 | CASSVSAQARGYTF | TGTGCCAGCAGCGTATCTGCACAGGCAAGGGGCTACACCTTC
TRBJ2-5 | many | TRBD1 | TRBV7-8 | CASSPLGTAQETQYF | TGTGCCAGCAGCCCACTCGGGACAGCCCAAGAGACCCAGTACTTC
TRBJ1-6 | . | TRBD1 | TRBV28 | CASSRDRVESPLHF | TGTGCCAGCAGTCGGGACAGGGTCGAATCACCCCTCCACTTT
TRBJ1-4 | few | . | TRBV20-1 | CSARSRRLGSNEKLFF | TGCAGTGCTAGAAGTCGAAGGCTAGGAAGTAATGAAAAACTGTTTTTT
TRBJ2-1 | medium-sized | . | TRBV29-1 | CSALDKTHEQFF | TGCAGCGCCCTGGATAAGACACATGAGCAGTTCTTC
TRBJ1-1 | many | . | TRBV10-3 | CAISPGGAGGTEAFF | TGTGCCATCAGCCCCGGGGGGGCGGGGGGCACTGAAGCTTTCTTT
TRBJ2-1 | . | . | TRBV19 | CASSMSSNSYNEQFF | TGTGCCAGTAGTATGAGCTCTAACTCCTACAATGAGCAGTTCTTC
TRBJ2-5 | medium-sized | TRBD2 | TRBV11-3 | CASSLGGLAGGPSAETQYF | TGTGCCAGCAGCCTCGGTGGTCTAGCGGGAGGGCCTAGTGCGGAGACCCAGTACTTC
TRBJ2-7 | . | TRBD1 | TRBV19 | CASSAHRGGYEQYF | TGTGCCAGTAGTGCCCACAGGGGTGGGTACGAGCAGTACTTC
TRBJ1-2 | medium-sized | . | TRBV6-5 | CASSYRPDGPHYGYTF | TGTGCCAGCAGTTACAGACCAGACGGCCCCCATTATGGCTACACCTTC
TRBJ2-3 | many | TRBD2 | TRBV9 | CASSVVGGENTGTQYF | TGTGCCAGCAGCGTAGTCGGGGGGGAGAACACAGGTACGCAGTATTTT
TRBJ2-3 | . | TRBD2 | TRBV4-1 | CASSQDSAGGLGTQYF | TGCGCCAGCAGCCAAGATAGCGCGGGAGGCCTGGGTACGCAGTATTTT
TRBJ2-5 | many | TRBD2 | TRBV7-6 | CASSFWTSVQETQYF | TGTGCCAGCAGCTTCTGGACTAGCGTCCAAGAGACCCAGTACTTC
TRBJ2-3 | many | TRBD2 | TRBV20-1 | CSARTSGSTDTQYF | TGCAGTGCTAGGACTAGCGGGAGTACAGATACGCAGTATTTT
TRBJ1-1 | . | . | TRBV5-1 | CASSWGGMNTEAFF | TGCGCCAGCAGCTGGGGAGGCATGAACACTGAAGCTTTCTTT
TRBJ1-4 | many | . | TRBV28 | CASRLGQTYEKLFF | TGTGCCAGCCGCTTAGGACAGACCTATGAAAAACTGTTTTTT
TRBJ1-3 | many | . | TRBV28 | CASSLVSYSGNTIYF | TGTGCCAGCAGTTTGGTATCATACTCTGGAAACACCATATATTTT
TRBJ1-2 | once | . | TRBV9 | CASSAWNRGSNYGYTF | TGTGCCAGCAGCGCATGGAACAGAGGTTCTAACTATGGCTACACCTTC
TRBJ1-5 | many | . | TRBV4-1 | CASSQVDNQPQHF | TGCGCCAGCAGCCAAGTCGATAATCAGCCCCAGCATTTT
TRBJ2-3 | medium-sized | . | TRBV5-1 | CASSWADTQYF | TGCGCCAGCAGCTGGGCAGATACGCAGTATTTT
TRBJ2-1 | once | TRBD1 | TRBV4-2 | CASSRGQGAYNEQFF | TGTGCCAGCAGCCGTGGACAGGGGGCCTACAATGAGCAGTTCTTC
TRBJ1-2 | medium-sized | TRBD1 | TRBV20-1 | CSASSAGGAGGYTF | TGCAGTGCTAGTTCGGCAGGGGGCGCGGGAGGCTACACCTTC
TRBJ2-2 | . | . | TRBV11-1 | CASSPMVTEGTGELFF | TGTGCCAGCAGTCCCATGGTAACCGAGGGCACCGGGGAGCTGTTTTTT